The sequence of this T cell receptor (beta chain) was determined in a study of T cells after yellow fever vaccination. Study as a whole: SMART-Seq v4 Ultra Low Input served to prepare low-cell-number fractions.

Conversion of TCR transcripts into cDNA relied on 5'RACE template switching, which added a universal primer site and UMIs. A single record per CDR3 protein comes from TCRdb applying MiXCR to the 5' RACE reads. The data hold fewer than 450,000 distinct CDR3 sequences, with around 8.1% observed a single time. Germline CDR1 is SGDLS and CDR2 is YYNGEE. The CDR3 has 15 residues. Trimming took 3 bases from V and 4 from J; bases not matched to a gene: 5. Sequences were derived from PBMCs, sampled 45 days after the first yellow fever vaccination. The chain couples TRBV9 to TRBJ2-5, with TRBD2 matching over 11 bases. The sequence was obtained from a man between 18 and 35 years old who received the YFV17D yellow fever vaccine. The CDR3, as DNA: TGTGCCAGCAGCGGTGGACTAGCGGGCGGAGAGACCCAGTACTTC. Its translation: CASSGGLAGGETQYF.